These T cell receptor beta chains were read from a single sample in a study of T cell clones after liver transplantation. Some clones are missing from TCRdb's copy, which holds only in-frame ones; the method was immunoSEQ multiplex PCR. The repertoire holds around 20,000 clones, with 88% as singletons. Material: CD8+ T cells from blood, obtained before liver transplant. Source of these receptors: a human donor who received a liver transplant. Each CDR3 is given with its conserved first and last residue. A D gene is named only where the DNA matches it firmly. Rows give clone size only sometimes, using once, few, many, or a class for an expanded clone.

j_call v_call clone_size d_call cdr3_nt cdr3_aa
TRBJ2-2 TRBV28 - - TGTGCCACCCGGTGGGGGAACACCGGGGAGCTGTTTTTT CATRWGNTGELFF
TRBJ2-7 TRBV11-2 - TRBD2 TGTGCCAGCAGCTTAGGGGCTAGCGGGAGCTACGAGCAGTACTTC CASSLGASGSYEQYF
TRBJ2-2 TRBV15 - - TGTGCCACCAGCAGAGACCGGACGGCGAACACCGGGGAGCTGTTTTTT CATSRDRTANTGELFF
TRBJ1-5 TRBV27 - - TGTGCCAGCAGTTTCTCCGGCTCCAATCAGCCCCAGCATTTT CASSFSGSNQPQHF
TRBJ2-1 TRBV18 - - TGTGCCAGCTCACCCGGGGGCGGGGAGCAGTTCTTC CASSPGGGEQFF
TRBJ1-5 TRBV4-1 - - TGCGCCAGCAGCCAGGGGGGAAGGATTAGCAATCAGCCCCAGCATTTT CASSQGGRISNQPQHF
TRBJ2-2 TRBV4-1 few TRBD2 TGCGCCAGCAGCCAACGTGCGGGGGGCAACACCGGGGAGCTGTTTTTT CASSQRAGGNTGELFF
TRBJ1-5 TRBV27 - TRBD1 TGTGCCAGCAGTTCGGGACAGGGGGCTTATAGCAATCAGCCCCAGCATTTT CASSSGQGAYSNQPQHF
TRBJ1-4 TRBV19 - - TGTGCCAGTAGTATAATCATGGGACCACCCGAGGAAAAACTGTTTTTT CASSIIMGPPEEKLFF
TRBJ2-7 TRBV9 - - TGTGCCAGCAGCGTAGGGGCAGAACAATACGAGCAGTACTTC CASSVGAEQYEQYF
TRBJ2-2 TRBV7-9 - - TGTGCCAGCAGCGGAGGGACCGGGGAGCTGTTTTTT CASSGGTGELFF
TRBJ2-1 TRBV27 - TRBD2 TGTGCCAGCAGTCCCATTAGCGGGAGGAGCTCCTACAATGAGCAGTTCTTC CASSPISGRSSYNEQFF
TRBJ2-6 TRBV28 - - TGTGCCAGCATCCCAGTCCCTTGGGGGGCCAACGTCCTGACTTTC CASIPVPWGANVLTF
TRBJ2-3 TRBV9 - - TGTGCCAGCAGCGCGCGGGGTCTGGGCGGGAGCACAGATACGCAGTATTTT CASSARGLGGSTDTQYF
TRBJ2-1 TRBV5-6 - TRBD2 TGTGCCAGCAGCTTGTGGCTAGCGGGGGGGAATGAGCAGTTCTTC CASSLWLAGGNEQFF
TRBJ1-1 TRBV27 few - TGTGCCGTCGAGGACGGGATTGAAGCTTTCTTT CAVEDGIEAFF
TRBJ1-1 TRBV5-1 - - TGCGCCAGCAGCCTTGATATAACCGGGACTGAAGCTTTCTTT CASSLDITGTEAFF
TRBJ2-6 TRBV7-6 - - TGTGCCAGCAGCTTAGCTCGGGACGGCGACTCTGGGGCCAACGTCCTGACTTTC CASSLARDGDSGANVLTF
TRBJ1-5 TRBV27 - - TGTGCCAGCAGTTTGGAGGGGTACCAGCCCCAGCATTTT CASSLEGYQPQHF
TRBJ2-1 TRBV6-6 - TRBD1 TGTGCCAGCAGCGCCGGGACAGGGGTTAGTGAGCAGTTCTTC CASSAGTGVSEQFF
TRBJ2-7 TRBV7-9 - - TGTGCCAGCAGACCCATATTGAGGGGCTACGAGCAGTACTTC CASRPILRGYEQYF
TRBJ1-5 TRBV2 - - TGTGCCAGCAGTGTCCCCCGAGGGGCTAGCAATCAGCCCCAGCATTTT CASSVPRGASNQPQHF
TRBJ2-1 TRBV5-4 - TRBD2 TGTGCCAGCAGCTTGGCCGGGTGGGCGGGGGATGAGCAGTTCTTC CASSLAGWAGDEQFF
TRBJ2-1 TRBV18 - - TGTGCCAGCTCACCATTCTCGCGGCAAACCCCGGACAATGAGCAGTTCTTC CASSPFSRQTPDNEQFF
TRBJ1-2 TRBV7-9 - - TGTGCCAGCAGCTTACAGAGGGAGCCTTATCGTGGCTACACCTTC CASSLQREPYRGYTF
TRBJ2-7 TRBV5-6 - - TGTGCCAGCAGCGGCCCCGGGACTCAAAGCTCCTACGAGCAGTACTTC CASSGPGTQSSYEQYF
TRBJ2-7 TRBV19 - - TGTGCCAGTAGTGACGGGGGCCTCTACGAGCAGTACTTC CASSDGGLYEQYF
TRBJ1-3 TRBV4-1 - - TGCGCCAGCAGCCTAGGGGGGAACTCTGGAAACACCATATATTTT CASSLGGNSGNTIYF
TRBJ2-1 TRBV27 - - TGTGCCAGCAGTCTGATTCACACCTACAATGAGCAGTTCTTC CASSLIHTYNEQFF
TRBJ2-1 TRBV6-1 - - TGTGCCAGCAGTCTAGGTTGGGTCGACAATGAGCAGTTCTTC CASSLGWVDNEQFF
TRBJ1-5 TRBV9 - - TGTGCCAGCAGCGCGGGGGTCTTAGGGGGACAGCCCCAGCATTTT CASSAGVLGGQPQHF
TRBJ2-7 TRBV7-6 - - TGTGCCAGCAGCCAACCGGGCGCCTCCTACGAGCAGTACTTC CASSQPGASYEQYF
TRBJ2-1 TRBV7-6 - TRBD2 TGTGCCAGCAGCCCTTTAGCGGGAGTCAATGAGCAGTTCTTC CASSPLAGVNEQFF
TRBJ1-2 TRBV28 - - TGTGCCAGCAGTCAATTGACTAACTATGGCTACACCTTC CASSQLTNYGYTF
TRBJ1-2 TRBV19 - TRBD1 TGTGCCAGTAGTTTAACAGGGGGTGGCTACACCTTC CASSLTGGGYTF
TRBJ2-2 TRBV7-3 - TRBD2 TGTGCCAGCAGACGCCCCTTCCCTGGGGGAGCGGGGAAGATGAACACCGGGGAGCTGTTTTTT CASRRPFPGGAGKMNTGELFF
TRBJ2-7 TRBV7-9 - TRBD2 TGTGCCAGCAGCTTGATGGGGGGGTTCTACGAGCAGTACTTC CASSLMGGFYEQYF
TRBJ1-1 TRBV6-5 - - TGTGCCAGCAGTTACTCGTGGGGAAACACTGAAGCTTTCTTT CASSYSWGNTEAFF
TRBJ1-5 TRBV28 - TRBD1 TGTGCCAGCAGCAGAGGACAGGAGAGGGACTTT CASSRGQERDF
TRBJ2-1 TRBV6-5 - - TGTGCCACCGCACCGGAGCCCTACAATGAGCAGTTCTTC CATAPEPYNEQFF
TRBJ2-1 TRBV11-3 - - TGTGCCAGCAGCTTAGTATGGGGCGGCCACAATGAACAGTTCTTC CASSLVWGGHNEQFF
TRBJ2-3 TRBV9 few - TGTGCCAGCAGCGGCGGTCGCTACTCCACAGATACGCAGTATTTT CASSGGRYSTDTQYF
TRBJ1-2 TRBV5-6 once TRBD1 TGTGCCAGCAGACCGGGACAGGGTTCAAACGGCTACACCTTC CASRPGQGSNGYTF
TRBJ2-7 TRBV5-1 - - TGCGCCAGCAGCCCCGACACCAAGTACGAGCAGTACTTC CASSPDTKYEQYF
TRBJ1-2 TRBV7-9 - - TGTGCCAGCAGCTTCCCCCTTGGACAGTTCTATGGCTACACCTTC CASSFPLGQFYGYTF
TRBJ2-3 TRBV7-2 - TRBD2 TGTGCCAGCAGCTTATTAGCGGGAGGGTCAGATACGCAGTATTTT CASSLLAGGSDTQYF
TRBJ2-6 TRBV7-3 - - TGTGCCAGCAGCCACGGGGTTTCTGGGGCCAACGTCCTGACTTTC CASSHGVSGANVLTF
TRBJ1-1 TRBV27 - - TGTGCCAGCAGACATCGCCCGGGGGCTGAAGCTTTCTTT CASRHRPGAEAFF
TRBJ2-5 TRBV27 - TRBD2 TGTGCCAGCAGTTCAGCGGGAACGGTCGAGACCCAGTACTTC CASSSAGTVETQYF
TRBJ1-1 TRBV10-2 - - TGCGCCAGCAGTGAGTCGACGGAGGGCGCTGAAGCTTTCTTT CASSESTEGAEAFF
TRBJ1-1 TRBV13 - - TGTGCCAGCAGCTATGAGGGCACTGAAGCTTTCTTT CASSYEGTEAFF
TRBJ2-2 TRBV30 - - TGTGCCTGGGCGACAGGCCCGAACACCGGGGAGCTGTTTTTT CAWATGPNTGELFF
TRBJ2-1 TRBV27 - - TGTGCCAGCAGCCCCGGCGCCTACAATGAGCAGTTCTTC CASSPGAYNEQFF
TRBJ2-1 TRBV30 - TRBD2 TGTGCCTGGTCGGGACTAGGCTCCTACAATGAGCAGTTCTTC CAWSGLGSYNEQFF